This T cell receptor beta chain derives from a study of blood T cell repertoires in COVID-19. Per the original methods: Estimation of nucleated cell counts relied on the amplification of reference gene primers. The method was immunoSEQ multiplex PCR; TCRdb's version includes in-frame clones alone and lacks a portion of them. V, J and clone size derive from that table, while D and trimming were established from the DNA sequence. The sample has 130,000 or so clones; 70% to 80% are singletons. This clone was recorded once. This clonotype originated in a human donor in a cohort sampled during active COVID-19. Sequenced: peripheral blood.

CDR3 sequence reads: CASSYGPEAFF. The CDR3 region has the DNA TGTGCCAGCAGTTACGGGCCTGAAGCTTTCTTT. This chain connects TRBV6-5 to TRBJ1-1; unclear D gene. This CDR3 region has 11 residues. Per the germline V gene, CDR1 is MNHEY and CDR2 is SVGAGI. V dropped 2 bases and J dropped 6 bases, with 4 bases sitting between them.